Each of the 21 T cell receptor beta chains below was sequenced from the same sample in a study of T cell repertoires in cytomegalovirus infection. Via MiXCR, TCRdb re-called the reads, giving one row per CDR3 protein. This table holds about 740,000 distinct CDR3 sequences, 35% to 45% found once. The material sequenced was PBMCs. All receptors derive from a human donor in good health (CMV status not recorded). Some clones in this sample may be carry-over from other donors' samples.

As DNA, the CDR3 is TGTGCCTGGAGTAAGAGACAGGGAAACAATCAGCCCCAGCATTTT. Its translation is CAWSKRQGNNQPQHF. The V and J genes are TRBV30 and TRBJ1-5, with 7 bases aligning to TRBD1. Trimming at V came to 2 bases and at J to 3 bases, leaving 7 bases not matched to a gene. This CDR3 has 15 amino acids. CDR1 is GTSNPN, CDR2 SVGIG, per germline (reference sequence).

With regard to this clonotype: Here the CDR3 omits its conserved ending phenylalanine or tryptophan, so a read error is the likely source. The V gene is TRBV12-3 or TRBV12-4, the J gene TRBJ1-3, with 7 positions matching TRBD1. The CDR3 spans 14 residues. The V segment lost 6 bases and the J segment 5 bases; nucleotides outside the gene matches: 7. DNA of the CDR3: TGTGCCAGCAGCCAAGGGACAGCGCGAAACACCATATATTGT. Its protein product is CASSQGTARNTIYC.

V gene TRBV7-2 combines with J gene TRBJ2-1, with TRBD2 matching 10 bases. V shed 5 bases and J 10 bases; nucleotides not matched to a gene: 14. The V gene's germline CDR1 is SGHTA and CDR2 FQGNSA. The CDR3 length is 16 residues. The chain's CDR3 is CASSPGGSGRAREQFF. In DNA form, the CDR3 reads TGTGCCAGCAGCCCGGGGGGAAGCGGGAGGGCCCGGGAGCAGTTCTTC.

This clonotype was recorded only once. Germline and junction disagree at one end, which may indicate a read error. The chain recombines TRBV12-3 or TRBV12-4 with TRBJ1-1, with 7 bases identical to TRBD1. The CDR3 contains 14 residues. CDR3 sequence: CASSFQGVNTEALF. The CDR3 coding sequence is TGTGCGAGCAGCTTTCAGGGGGTTAACACTGAAGCTTTATTT.

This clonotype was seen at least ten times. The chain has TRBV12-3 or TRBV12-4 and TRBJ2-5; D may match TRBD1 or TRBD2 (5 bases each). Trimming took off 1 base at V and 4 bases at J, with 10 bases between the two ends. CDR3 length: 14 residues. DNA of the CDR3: TGTGCCAGCAGTTTAGGAGGGGCACGAGAGACCCAGTACTTC. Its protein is CASSLGGARETQYF.

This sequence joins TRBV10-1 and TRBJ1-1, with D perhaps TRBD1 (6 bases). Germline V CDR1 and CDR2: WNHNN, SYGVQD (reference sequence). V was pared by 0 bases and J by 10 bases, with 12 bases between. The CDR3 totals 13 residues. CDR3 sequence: CASSESLQGRAFF. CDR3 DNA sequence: TGCGCCAGCAGTGAGTCCCTTCAGGGGCGAGCTTTCTTT.

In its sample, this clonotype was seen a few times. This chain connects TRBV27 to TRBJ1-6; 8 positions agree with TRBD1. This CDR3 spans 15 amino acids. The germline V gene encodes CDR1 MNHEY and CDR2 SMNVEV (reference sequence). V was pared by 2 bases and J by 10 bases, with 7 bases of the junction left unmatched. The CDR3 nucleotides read TGTGCCAGCAGTTTAAATCCTACAGGGGGATCACCCCTCCACTTT. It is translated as CASSLNPTGGSPLHF.

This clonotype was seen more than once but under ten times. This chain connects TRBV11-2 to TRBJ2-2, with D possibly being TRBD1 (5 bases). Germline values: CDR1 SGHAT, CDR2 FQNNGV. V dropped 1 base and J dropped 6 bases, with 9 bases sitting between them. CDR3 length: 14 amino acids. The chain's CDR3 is CASSLVRAAGELFF. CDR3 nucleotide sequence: TGTGCCAGCAGCTTAGTCAGGGCGGCCGGGGAGCTGTTTTTT.

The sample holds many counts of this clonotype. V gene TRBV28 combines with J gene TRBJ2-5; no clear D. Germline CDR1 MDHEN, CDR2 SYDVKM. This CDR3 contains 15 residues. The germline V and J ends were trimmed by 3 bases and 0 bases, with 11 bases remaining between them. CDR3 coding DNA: TGTGCCAGCAGTTTCGTGGCCTCGTACCAAGAGACCCAGTACTTC. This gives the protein CASSFVASYQETQYF.

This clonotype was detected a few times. The CDR3 here is CASTTGTPDTQYF. As DNA, the CDR3 is TGTGCCAGTACAACGGGAACCCCAGATACGCAGTATTTT. The chain recombines TRBV19 with TRBJ2-3; D may be TRBD2 (5 bases). The CDR3 covers 13 residues. Germline lookup yields CDR1 LNHDA and CDR2 SQIVND (reference sequence). V was pared by 7 bases and J by 4 bases, with 12 bases between.

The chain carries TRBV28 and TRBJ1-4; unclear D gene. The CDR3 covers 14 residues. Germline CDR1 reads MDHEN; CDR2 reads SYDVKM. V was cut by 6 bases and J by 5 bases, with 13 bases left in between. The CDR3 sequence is CASSSTRGNEKLFF. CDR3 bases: TGTGCCAGCAGCTCCACTCGGGGAAATGAAAAACTGTTTTTT.

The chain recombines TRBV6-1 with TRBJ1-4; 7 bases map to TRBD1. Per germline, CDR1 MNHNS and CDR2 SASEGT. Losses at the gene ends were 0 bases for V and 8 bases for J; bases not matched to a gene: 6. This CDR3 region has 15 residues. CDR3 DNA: TGTGCCAGCAGTGAAGCGAGAGGGGGCGGGGAAAAACTGTTTTTT. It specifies CASSEARGGGEKLFF.

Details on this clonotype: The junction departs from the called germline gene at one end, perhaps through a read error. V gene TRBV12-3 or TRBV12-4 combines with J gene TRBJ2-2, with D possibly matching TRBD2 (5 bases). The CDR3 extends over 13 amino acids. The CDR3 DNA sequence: TGTGCCAGCAGTGACCATTTCACCGGGGTGCTGTTTTTT. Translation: CASSDHFTGVLFF.

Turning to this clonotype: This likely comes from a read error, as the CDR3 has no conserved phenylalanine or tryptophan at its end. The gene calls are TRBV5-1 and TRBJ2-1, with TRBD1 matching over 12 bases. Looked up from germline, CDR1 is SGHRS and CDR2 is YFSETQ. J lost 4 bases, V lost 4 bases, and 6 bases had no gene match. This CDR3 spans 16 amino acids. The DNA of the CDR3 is TGCGCCAGCAGCCCCGGGACAGGGGGCTTTTACAATGAGCAGTTCTTA. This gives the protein CASSPGTGGFYNEQFL.

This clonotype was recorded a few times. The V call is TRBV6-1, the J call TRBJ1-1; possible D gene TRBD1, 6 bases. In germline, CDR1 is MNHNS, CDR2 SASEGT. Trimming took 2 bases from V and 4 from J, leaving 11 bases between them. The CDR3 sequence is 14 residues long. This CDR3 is CASSEQGRVTEAFF. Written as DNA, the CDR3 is TGTGCCAGCAGTGAACAGGGGAGGGTCACTGAAGCTTTCTTT.

The CDR3 sequence is CASSYSPRNEQFF. The CDR3 DNA reads as TGTGCCAGCAGTTACTCACCCAGGAATGAGCAGTTCTTC. This chain joins TRBV6-2 or TRBV6-3 and TRBJ2-1; D is undetermined. Germline V CDR1 and CDR2: MNHEY, SVGEGT. This CDR3 is 13 amino acids long. V lost 0 bases and J 7 bases, leaving 7 bases between the germline ends.

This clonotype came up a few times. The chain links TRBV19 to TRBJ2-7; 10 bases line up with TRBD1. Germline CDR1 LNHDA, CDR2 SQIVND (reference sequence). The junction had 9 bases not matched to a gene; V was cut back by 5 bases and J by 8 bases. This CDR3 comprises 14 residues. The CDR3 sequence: CASSPPGQGVKQYF. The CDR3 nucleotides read TGTGCCAGTAGTCCCCCCGGACAGGGGGTGAAGCAGTACTTC.

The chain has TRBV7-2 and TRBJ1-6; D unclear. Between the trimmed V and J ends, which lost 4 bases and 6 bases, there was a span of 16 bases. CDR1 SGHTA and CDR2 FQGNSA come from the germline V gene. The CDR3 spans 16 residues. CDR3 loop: CASSYRKHGSNSPLHF. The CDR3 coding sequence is TGTGCCAGCAGCTACCGTAAACATGGGAGTAATTCACCCCTCCACTTT. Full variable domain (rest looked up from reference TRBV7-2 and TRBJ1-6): GAGVSQSPSNKVTEKGKDVELRCDPISGHTALYWYRQSLGQGLEFLIYFQGNSAPDKSGLPSDRFSAERTGGSVSTLTIQRTQQEDSAVYLCASSYRKHGSNSPLHFGNGTRLTVT.

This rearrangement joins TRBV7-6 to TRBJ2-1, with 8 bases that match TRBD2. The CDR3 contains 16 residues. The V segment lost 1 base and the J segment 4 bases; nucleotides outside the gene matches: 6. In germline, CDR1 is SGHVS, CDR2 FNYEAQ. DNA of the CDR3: TGTGCCAGCAGCTTAGTATGGCGGGGGGATTACAATGAGCAGTTCTTC. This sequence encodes CASSLVWRGDYNEQFF. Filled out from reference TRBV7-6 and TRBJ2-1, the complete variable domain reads GAGVSQSPRYKVTKRGQDVALRCDPISGHVSLYWYRQALGQGPEFLTYFNYEAQQDKSGLPNDRFSAERPEGSISTLTIQRTEQRDSAMYRCASSLVWRGDYNEQFFGPGTRLTVL.

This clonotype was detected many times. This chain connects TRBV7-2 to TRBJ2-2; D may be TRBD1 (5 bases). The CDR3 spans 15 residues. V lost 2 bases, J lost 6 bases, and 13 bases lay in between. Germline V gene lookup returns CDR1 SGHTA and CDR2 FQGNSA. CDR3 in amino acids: CASSLKGAAAGELFF. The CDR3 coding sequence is TGTGCCAGCAGCTTAAAAGGGGCTGCGGCCGGGGAGCTGTTTTTT.

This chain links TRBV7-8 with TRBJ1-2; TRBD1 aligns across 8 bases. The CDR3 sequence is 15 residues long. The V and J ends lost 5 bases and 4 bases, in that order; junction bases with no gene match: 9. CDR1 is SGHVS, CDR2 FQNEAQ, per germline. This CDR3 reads CASSAAQGGGYGYTF. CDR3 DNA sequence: TGTGCCAGCAGCGCCGCACAGGGGGGCGGCTATGGCTACACCTTC.